One sample yielded the 15 T cell receptor beta chains listed below, sequenced in a study of blood T cell repertoires in COVID-19 (TCRdb year 2020). The library was prepared using the immunoSEQ multiplex PCR assay. Sourced from immuneACCESS, this table was stored by TCRdb with only in-frame sequences that have V and J called. A share of the clones is absent; for the studies checked, an unresolved V gene accounts for under half, and the remainder has no known explanation. In this sample the table shows tens of thousands of clones, around 76% of which occur a single time. The top ten hold roughly 13% of the sample. The specimen was peripheral blood. These receptors all stem from an elderly woman with acute or convalescent COVID-19.

The rearrangement joins TRBV19 to TRBJ2-2, with 7 bases identical to TRBD2. This CDR3 has 15 residues. J lost 2 bases, V lost 7 bases, and 7 bases had no gene match. The V gene's germline CDR1 is LNHDA and CDR2 SQIVND (reference sequence). The CDR3 is CASKTGGSNTGELFF. CDR3 nucleotides: TGTGCCAGTAAAACGGGAGGTTCTAACACCGGGGAGCTGTTTTTT. Filled out from reference TRBV19 and TRBJ2-2, the complete variable domain reads DGGITQSPKYLFRKEGQNVTLSCEQNLNHDAMYWYRQDPGQGLRLIYYSQIVNDFQKGDIAEGYSVSREKKESFPLTVTSAQKNPTAFYLCASKTGGSNTGELFFGEGSRLTVL.

This chain links TRBV24-1 with TRBJ2-7, with D unresolved. CDR1 is KGHDR, CDR2 SFDVKD, per germline. There are 11 residues in the CDR3. Trimming took off 7 bases at V and 1 base at J, with 4 bases between the two ends. The CDR3 region has the DNA TGTGCCACCAGCCAATCCTACGAGCAGTACTTC. Translation gives CATSQSYEQYF.

This clone was observed at least ten times. The chain employs TRBV6-2 or TRBV6-3 and TRBJ2-5; TRBD2 matches at 9 bases. The CDR3 contains 17 residues. Germline assignment: CDR1 MNHEY and CDR2 SVGEGT. Trimming cost V 2 bases and J 5 bases; bases outside gene matches: 12. The DNA of the CDR3 is TGTGCCAGCAGTTACCCGGAGGGCGGGAGGGCCAGGGAGACCCAGTACTTC. Protein sequence: CASSYPEGGRARETQYF.

The chain joins TRBV2 to TRBJ2-3; TRBD1 aligns across 7 bases. The J segment lost 2 bases and the V segment lost 5 bases, leaving 10 bases of the junction unmatched. CDR1 SNHLY and CDR2 FYNNEI come from the germline V gene. The CDR3 length is 16 residues. As DNA, the CDR3 is TGTGCCAGCAGTTTCCGGGACAGACGGTTCACAGATACGCAGTATTTT. Its translation is CASSFRDRRFTDTQYF.

CDR3 sequence reads: CASSQGGLVQETQYF. CDR3 sequence (DNA): TGTGCCAGCAGCCAAGGGGGACTAGTCCAAGAGACCCAGTACTTC. The chain is built from TRBV3-1 (or the pseudogene TRBV3-2) and TRBJ2-5, with TRBD2 matching over 8 bases. Germline CDR1 is LGHDT and CDR2 is YNNKEL (reference sequence). V lost 1 base to trimming and J lost 1 base; unmatched junction nucleotides: 2. The CDR3 extends over 15 amino acids.

This rearrangement joins TRBV7-3 to TRBJ2-5; perhaps TRBD1 as D (5 bases). V was trimmed by 5 bases and J by 1 base, leaving 11 bases between them. The V gene's germline CDR1 is SGHTA and CDR2 FQGTGA. The CDR3 is 14 residues long. The CDR3 reads CASSVGGAQETQYF. The CDR3 DNA follows: TGTGCCAGCAGCGTCGGTGGGGCCCAAGAGACCCAGTACTTC.

The chain combines TRBV15 with TRBJ2-5, with 10 nucleotides matching TRBD1. V trimming: 1 base; J trimming: 1 base; junction bases outside the gene matches: 6. The germline CDR1 and CDR2 sequences are LNHNV and YYDKDF (reference sequence). The CDR3 has 17 residues. The CDR3 nucleotides read TGTGCCACCAGCAGAGTAGGACAGGGGGTTACCCAAGAGACCCAGTACTTC. It codes for CATSRVGQGVTQETQYF. Supplemented by reference TRBV15 and TRBJ2-5, the full variable domain reads DAMVIQNPRYQVTQFGKPVTLSCSQTLNHNVMYWYQQKSSQAPKLLFHYYDKDFNNEADTPDNFQSRRPNTSFCFLDIRSPGLGDTAMYLCATSRVGQGVTQETQYFGPGTRLLVL.

The table lists this clone with a few counts. The genes are TRBV28 and TRBJ2-7; D call uncertain. There are 12 residues in the CDR3. The germline gives CDR1 MDHEN, CDR2 SYDVKM. The V and J ends lost 2 bases and 7 bases respectively, with 9 bases between them. CDR3 bases: TGTGCCAGCAGTTTAGGTCTGGCTGAGCAGTACTTC. Encoded protein: CASSLGLAEQYF.

The rearrangement joins TRBV10-3 to TRBJ1-5; D ambiguous. The CDR3 loop spans 13 amino acids. The V and J ends lost 10 bases and 4 bases respectively, with 14 bases between them. Germline V gene lookup returns CDR1 ENHRY and CDR2 SYGVKD. CDR3 loop: CATSEVGNQPQHF. The CDR3 DNA follows: TGTGCCACGTCAGAGGTTGGGAATCAGCCCCAGCATTTT.

The rearrangement joins TRBV5-1 to TRBJ1-5; the D is unclear. V was clipped by 0 bases and J by 2 bases, with 9 bases between them. The length of the CDR3 is 15 residues. Germline CDR1 SGHRS, CDR2 YFSETQ. Written as DNA, the CDR3 is TGCGCCAGCAGCTTGGTCGCGGGTGGCAATCAGCCCCAGCATTTT. This encodes CASSLVAGGNQPQHF.

V and J are TRBV5-4 and TRBJ1-2; perhaps TRBD1 as D (6 bases). The V and J ends lost 0 bases and 1 base respectively, with 13 bases between them. Germline V gives CDR1 SGHNT, CDR2 YYREEE (reference sequence). The CDR3 is 16 residues long. The CDR3 here is CASSLAVTGINYGYTF. CDR3 DNA: TGTGCCAGCAGCTTGGCCGTAACAGGGATTAACTATGGCTACACCTTC.

The sample holds a few counts of this clone. V gene TRBV7-8 combines with J gene TRBJ2-7; 11 bases agree with TRBD2. Losses at the gene ends were 0 bases for V and 7 bases for J; bases not matched to a gene: 5. This CDR3 comprises 15 residues. Germline V gene sequence: CDR1 SGHVS, CDR2 FQNEAQ. The CDR3 protein is CASSLASGRVVEQYF. CDR3 in DNA: TGTGCCAGCAGCTTAGCTAGCGGGAGGGTTGTTGAGCAGTACTTC.

The chain couples TRBV30 to TRBJ2-2, with D hard to call. The V end lost 0 bases, the J end lost 4 bases, and 9 bases lay between the germline ends. CDR3 length: 14 residues. Germline CDR1 reads GTSNPN; CDR2 reads SVGIG (reference sequence). CDR3: CAWSVLRFTGELFF. CDR3 sequence (DNA): TGTGCCTGGAGTGTACTACGGTTCACCGGGGAGCTGTTTTTT.

The chain employs TRBV7-9 and TRBJ1-6, with a tentative D call TRBD1 (5 bases). CDR3 length: 15 amino acids. The V gene's germline CDR1 is SEHNR and CDR2 FQNEAQ (reference sequence). Trimming pared 7 bases from V and 9 bases from J, leaving 19 bases between. The CDR3 nucleotides are TGTGCCAGCACTCTCACCGGGGGGATTCCTTCACCCCTCCACTTT. Translated: CASTLTGGIPSPLHF.

V and J are TRBV4-1 and TRBJ2-1; 12 bases align to TRBD2. V lost 3 bases to trimming and J lost 4 bases; unmatched junction nucleotides: 7. Germline CDR1 reads MGHRA; CDR2 reads YSYEKL. CDR3 length equals 17 residues. DNA for the CDR3: TGCGCCAGCAGCCACGCGATACTAGCGGGAGGATACAATGAGCAGTTCTTC. Protein sequence: CASSHAILAGGYNEQFF.